Shown below are 28 T cell receptor beta chains from a single sample sequenced in a study of lymphopenia after photon versus proton radiotherapy. The repertoire was sequenced with immunoSEQ multiplex PCR; TCRdb's copy has only in-frame clones and lacks some. This table has some 45,000 clones, about 80% appearing once. Sequenced material: peripheral blood, taken from a patient treated with proton-based radiotherapy. The receptors derive from a woman aged 70-85 years with pancreatic cancer.

This clone was seen a handful of times. The V gene is TRBV4-2, the J gene TRBJ2-1, with 9 bases lining up with TRBD2. After removal of 3 bases from V and 0 bases from J, the junction contained 6 bases not matched to a gene. The CDR3 covers 17 residues. Germline CDR1 LGHNA, CDR2 YNFKEQ. The CDR3 region is CASSQALSGSSYNEQFF. CDR3 coding DNA: TGTGCCAGCAGCCAGGCCCTTAGCGGGAGCTCCTACAATGAGCAGTTCTTC.

The CDR3 region has the DNA TGCGCCAGCAGACCACCCCCGTCGACAGGGACTGTAACCTCCTACGAGCAGTACTTC. This translates into CASRPPPSTGTVTSYEQYF. This chain links TRBV23-1 with TRBJ2-7; D may be TRBD1 (7 bases). TRBV23-1 falls under the ORF class, with uncertain function. This CDR3 contains 19 residues. V dropped 6 bases and J dropped 0 bases, with 27 bases sitting between them.

This chain connects TRBV19 to TRBJ2-5; 9 nucleotides match TRBD1. CDR1 and CDR2 from the germline V gene are LNHDA and SQIVND (reference sequence). With 5 bases clipped from V and 7 bases from J, the junction kept 5 bases outside the gene matches. The CDR3 contains 13 residues. CDR3 sequence reads: CASSAGQGGTQYF. The CDR3 DNA is TGTGCCAGTAGTGCGGGACAGGGAGGGACCCAGTACTTC.

The J gene is TRBJ1-2, the V gene TRBV5-1, with TRBD1 matching over 8 bases. The V gene's germline CDR1 is SGHRS and CDR2 YFSETQ. After removal of 0 bases from V and 8 bases from J, the junction contained 9 bases not matched to a gene. The length of the CDR3 is 15 residues. DNA for the CDR3: TGCGCCAGCAGCTTGGATGGGGACAGGTCAAGAGGCTACACCTTC. The encoded protein is CASSLDGDRSRGYTF.

The chain combines TRBV15 with TRBJ1-3; D is ambiguous. The CDR3 contains 13 residues. V was shortened by 5 bases and J by 7 bases, with 12 bases between the two germline ends. CDR1 and CDR2 from the germline V gene are LNHNV and YYDKDF (reference sequence). The CDR3 DNA is TGTGCCACCAGCGGGGAAAGGCACAACACCATATATTTT. Its protein is CATSGERHNTIYF.

This clone is a singleton in its sample. A junction end diverges from the germline sequence, so it may reflect a read error. The gene calls are TRBV7-7 and TRBJ2-5, with TRBD1 matching over 10 bases. CDR3 length equals 18 residues. Germline V gives CDR1 SSHAT, CDR2 FNYEAQ (reference sequence). The CDR3 bases are TGTGCTAGCAGCTTTAACCCCACCGGGACAGGGGACCAAGAGACCCAGTACTTC. It is translated as CASSFNPTGTGDQETQYF. Full variable domain (remainder filled in from reference TRBV7-7 and TRBJ2-5): GAGVSQSPRYKVTKRGQDVTLRCDPISSHATLYWYQQALGQGPEFLTYFNYEAQPDKSGLPSDRFSAERPEGSISTLTIQRTEQRDSAMYRCASSFNPTGTGDQETQYFGPGTRLLVL.

This rearrangement joins TRBV4-2 to TRBJ2-1; a weak D match, TRBD2 (6 bases). CDR1 is LGHNA, CDR2 YNFKEQ, per germline. The CDR3 runs to 17 residues. Trimming pared 4 bases from V and 2 bases from J, leaving 18 bases between. Here the CDR3 DNA reads TGTGCCAGCAGCCGCTTATCCGGGACTTCCGCCTACAATGAGCAGTTCTTC. Protein sequence: CASSRLSGTSAYNEQFF.

The chain uses TRBV18 and TRBJ2-5; 13 bases agree with TRBD2. V lost 1 base and J lost 2; bases outside the gene matches: 4. This CDR3 has 17 amino acids. The germline gives CDR1 KGHSH, CDR2 LQKENI. CDR3 sequence: CASSPQEGLAGQETQYF. The CDR3 DNA reads TGTGCCAGCTCACCACAAGAGGGACTAGCGGGGCAAGAGACCCAGTACTTC.

The V call is TRBV4-2, the J call TRBJ1-4, with D perhaps matching TRBD1 (5 bases). The CDR3 has 15 amino acids. V was cut by 1 base and J by 3 bases, with 9 bases left in between. CDR1 is LGHNA and CDR2 is YNFKEQ in the germline V gene. The CDR3 nucleotides are TGTGCCAGCAGCCAAGTGGGGGTGTCTAATGAAAAACTGTTTTTT. Amino acid sequence: CASSQVGVSNEKLFF.

The rearrangement joins TRBV4-2 to TRBJ2-5; perhaps TRBD2 as D (7 bases). Trimming removed 0 bases at V and 3 bases at J, with 17 bases between. Germline loops: CDR1 LGHNA, CDR2 YNFKEQ. CDR3 length equals 17 residues. The CDR3 sequence is CASSQDGAGAVEETQYF. As DNA, the CDR3 is TGTGCCAGCAGCCAAGATGGGGCGGGGGCAGTAGAAGAGACCCAGTACTTC.

The V call is TRBV19, the J call TRBJ1-3, with TRBD1 matching over 8 bases. Germline V gene sequence: CDR1 LNHDA, CDR2 SQIVND (reference sequence). This CDR3 is 14 amino acids long. V trimming: 3 bases; J trimming: 5 bases; junction bases outside the gene matches: 3. The CDR3 DNA follows: TGTGCCAGTAGTATCCCAGGGGGCCGAAACACCATATATTTT. Translating it yields CASSIPGGRNTIYF.

This clone is a singleton in its sample. The chain links TRBV28 to TRBJ2-3; TRBD2 might be the D (5 bases). The germline gives CDR1 MDHEN, CDR2 SYDVKM. The CDR3 runs to 19 residues. The V and J ends lost 2 bases and 1 base respectively, with 22 bases between them. CDR3 nucleotides: TGTGCCAGCAGTTTAATCCCTCGGTCGGGGAGTCTGGGCACAGATACGCAGTATTTT. Translation gives CASSLIPRSGSLGTDTQYF.

The V call is TRBV4-2, the J call TRBJ1-1, with unresolved D. The germline V and J ends were trimmed by 5 bases and 0 bases, with 13 bases remaining between them. Per germline, CDR1 LGHNA and CDR2 YNFKEQ. This CDR3 has 15 residues. The CDR3 coding sequence is TGTGCCAGCAGCTTGCAGACCGGGTTGAACACTGAAGCTTTCTTT. Amino acids: CASSLQTGLNTEAFF.

This clone was observed a handful of times. The V gene is TRBV28, the J gene TRBJ1-5, with TRBD1 matching 7 bases. The V segment lost 7 bases and the J segment 4 bases; nucleotides outside the gene matches: 4. Germline loops: CDR1 MDHEN, CDR2 SYDVKM. CDR3 length equals 13 residues. The CDR3 reads CASMRGPNQPQHF. The DNA for the CDR3 is TGTGCCAGCATGAGGGGGCCAAATCAGCCCCAGCATTTT.

This clone was seen a single time. The chain recombines TRBV9 with TRBJ2-7, with 10 bases aligning to TRBD2. After removal of 0 bases from V and 2 bases from J, the junction contained 5 bases not matched to a gene. From germline, CDR1 is SGDLS and CDR2 YYNGEE. CDR3 length equals 16 residues. The CDR3 DNA follows: TGTGCCAGCAGCGTAGGGGTAGCGGGAGGCCCCTACGAGCAGTACTTC. Its translation: CASSVGVAGGPYEQYF.

CDR3 DNA: TGTGCCAGTAGTATAGACCGGGATCAGCCCCAGCATTTT. Its translation is CASSIDRDQPQHF. V is TRBV19 and J is TRBJ1-5; D remains unclear. The V end was cut by 0 bases, the J end by 5 bases, with 5 bases between. Per the germline V gene, CDR1 is LNHDA and CDR2 is SQIVND (reference sequence). The CDR3 contains 13 residues. Drawing the rest from reference TRBV19 and TRBJ1-5, the complete variable domain is DGGITQSPKYLFRKEGQNVTLSCEQNLNHDAMYWYRQDPGQGLRLIYYSQIVNDFQKGDIAEGYSVSREKKESFPLTVTSAQKNPTAFYLCASSIDRDQPQHFGDGTRLSIL.

The chain carries TRBV7-8 and TRBJ2-7; 9 nucleotides align to TRBD1. The trim removed 5 bases at V and 3 bases at J, leaving 14 bases unmatched. This CDR3 has 17 amino acids. Germline CDR1 and CDR2: SGHVS and FQNEAQ. In DNA form, the CDR3 reads TGTGCCAGCAGCGGAAAACCGGGACAGGGTTATGTCTACGAGCAGTACTTC. Protein sequence: CASSGKPGQGYVYEQYF.

The rearrangement links TRBV6-5 to TRBJ2-7; 7 positions agree with TRBD2. The CDR3 loop spans 13 amino acids. The V segment lost 10 bases and the J segment 3 bases; nucleotides outside the gene matches: 9. Germline V gene lookup returns CDR1 MNHEY and CDR2 SVGAGI. For the CDR3, the DNA is TGTGCCATTGGGGGGGATAGCCTCTACGAGCAGTACTTC. Its protein is CAIGGDSLYEQYF.

This sequence joins TRBV5-4 and TRBJ2-3; TRBD2 aligns across 7 bases. Germline V gives CDR1 SGHNT, CDR2 YYREEE (reference sequence). V lost 7 bases and J lost 5; bases outside the gene matches: 13. The length of the CDR3 is 15 residues. The CDR3 protein is CASSALGGRKDTQYF. The CDR3 nucleotides read TGTGCCAGCTCCGCTCTGGGAGGGAGAAAAGATACGCAGTATTTT.

The chain joins TRBV29-1 to TRBJ2-7; 10 bases are a match to TRBD2. CDR1 and CDR2 from the germline V gene are SQVTM and ANQGSEA. V lost 8 bases and J lost 3; bases outside the gene matches: 4. This CDR3 region has 12 residues. The CDR3 coding sequence is TGCAGCATCCGGACTAGCGGCTACGAGCAGTACTTC. Protein: CSIRTSGYEQYF.

This chain links TRBV6-1 with TRBJ1-1; 7 nucleotides match TRBD1. J gave up 1 base and V 6 bases, and 8 bases lay outside the gene matches. The germline gives CDR1 MNHNS, CDR2 SASEGT. This CDR3 spans 15 amino acids. The DNA of the CDR3 is TGTGCCAGCAGGGGGGAGACAGGGAGGAACACTGAAGCTTTCTTT. Translated: CASRGETGRNTEAFF.

A single count supports this clone. This chain connects TRBV19 to TRBJ1-5; 8 bases fit TRBD1. Trimming took 6 bases from V and 1 from J; bases not matched to a gene: 5. The length of the CDR3 is 15 residues. Germline CDR1 reads LNHDA; CDR2 reads SQIVND (reference sequence). In DNA form, the CDR3 reads TGTGCCAGTAGCGGGACAGGCCCGAGCAATCAGCCCCAGCATTTT. It yields the protein CASSGTGPSNQPQHF.

The chain recombines TRBV29-1 with TRBJ1-1, with a tentative D call TRBD1 (5 bases). The germline gives CDR1 SQVTM, CDR2 ANQGSEA. Trimming cost V 0 bases and J 4 bases, with 15 bases left between them. The CDR3 totals 15 residues. The CDR3 sequence: CSVEEDGGPVTEAFF. The CDR3, as DNA: TGCAGCGTTGAAGAGGACGGGGGTCCCGTCACTGAAGCTTTCTTT.

The rearrangement links TRBV19 to TRBJ2-3; D is ambiguous. The CDR3 is 13 amino acids. Germline V CDR1 and CDR2: LNHDA, SQIVND (reference sequence). With 1 base removed from V and 2 bases from J, the gap between germline ends came to 4 bases. The CDR3 DNA reads TGTGCCAGTAGTATAGCGACCACAGATACGCAGTATTTT. It translates to CASSIATTDTQYF.

This rearrangement joins TRBV29-1 to TRBJ2-1; 9 bases agree with TRBD2. This CDR3 is built from 17 residues. Looked up from germline, CDR1 is SQVTM and CDR2 is ANQGSEA. Losses at the gene ends were 5 bases for V and 4 bases for J; bases not matched to a gene: 15. The CDR3 sequence is CSVWEAGGRSVYNEQFF. As DNA, the CDR3 is TGCAGCGTTTGGGAGGCGGGAGGGCGATCGGTTTACAATGAGCAGTTCTTC.

The chain has TRBV19 and TRBJ1-3; D may be TRBD1 (5 bases). The CDR3 consists of 14 residues. The V and J ends lost 5 bases and 4 bases respectively, with 12 bases between them. Looked up from germline, CDR1 is LNHDA and CDR2 is SQIVND (reference sequence). For the CDR3, the DNA is TGTGCCAGTAGTTCCGGGGGAACCGGAAACACCATATATTTT. This sequence encodes CASSSGGTGNTIYF.

This chain links TRBV6-5 with TRBJ2-7; TRBD1 is a possible D gene (6 bases). There are 14 residues in the CDR3. V lost 3 bases and J lost 2, with 11 bases in between. The germline gives CDR1 MNHEY, CDR2 SVGAGI. CDR3 DNA sequence: TGTGCCAGCAGTTATGGCAGGGGAACCTACGAGCAGTACTTC. It specifies CASSYGRGTYEQYF.

This sequence joins TRBV7-8 and TRBJ2-5, with D tentatively TRBD1 (6 bases). CDR3 length: 15 residues. Germline V gene sequence: CDR1 SGHVS, CDR2 FQNEAQ. V dropped 5 bases and J dropped 5 bases, with 18 bases sitting between them. The CDR3 DNA reads TGTGCCAGCAGCGCACTGAACTACGGACAGGAGACCCAGTACTTC. Amino acid sequence: CASSALNYGQETQYF.